These T cell receptor beta chains were read from a single sample in a study of PD-1 blockade in mismatch repair-deficient tumors. Repertoires were generated with immunoSEQ multiplex PCR, while TCRdb's copy carries only in-frame clones and drops some. Here the sample spans about 17,000 clones, around 82% being singletons. The sample was PBMCs, taken less than 25 weeks after starting pembrolizumab. These receptors originate from an adult with mismatch repair-deficient cancer. Both conserved end residues are part of each CDR3. A D gene is named only where the DNA matches it firmly. Rows may omit the clone size; those that give it use once, few, many or a size class.

v_call	clone_size	d_call	j_call	cdr3_nt	cdr3_aa
TRBV5-4	NA	NA	TRBJ1-2	TGTGCCAGCAGCTCAGCAGGTGGGAACTATGGCTACACCTTC	CASSSAGGNYGYTF
TRBV27	NA	TRBD1	TRBJ2-1	TGTGCCAGCAGTTTATCGAATCGGAACAGGGGGGCCTACAATGAGCAGTTCTTC	CASSLSNRNRGAYNEQFF
TRBV11-1	NA	NA	TRBJ1-1	TGTGCCAGCAGCTTAGTAATGAACACTGAAGCTTTCTTT	CASSLVMNTEAFF
TRBV27	NA	NA	TRBJ2-2	TGTGCCAGCAGTAACAGGGTGCTCAGCGGAGAGAACACCGGGGAGCTGTTTTTT	CASSNRVLSGENTGELFF
TRBV6-1	NA	NA	TRBJ1-1	TGTGCCAGCATTCTCGCCGACATGAACACTGAAGCTTTCTTT	CASILADMNTEAFF
TRBV7-2	once	NA	TRBJ2-1	TGTGCCAGCAGCTTAGGGGGAGGCGCCACACAGCAGTTCTTC	CASSLGGGATQQFF
TRBV9	NA	NA	TRBJ2-5	TGTGCCAGCAGGCCAGCAGAGGGCCTTGAGGAGGAGACCCAGTACTTC	CASRPAEGLEEETQYF
TRBV7-8	NA	NA	TRBJ2-3	TGTGCCAGCAGCCTCCCCCCCACAGATACGCAGTATTTT	CASSLPPTDTQYF
TRBV6-1	once	NA	TRBJ2-3	TGTGCCAGCAGTAACTCAGATACGCAGTATTTT	CASSNSDTQYF
TRBV5-4	NA	TRBD2	TRBJ2-1	TGTGCCAGCAGCGGGAGGGCCGTAGATGAGCAGTTCTTC	CASSGRAVDEQFF
TRBV27	NA	NA	TRBJ2-7	TGTGCCAGCAGTTGGGGCACCCTAGGCGAGCAGTACTTC	CASSWGTLGEQYF
TRBV10-1	NA	TRBD1	TRBJ2-3	TGCGCCAGCAGTGGGACAGGGGGCGCAGATACGCAGTATTTT	CASSGTGGADTQYF
TRBV11-2	NA	TRBD2	TRBJ2-5	TGTGCCAGCAGCTTACAGAGCGGGAGGAAAGAGACCCAGTACTTC	CASSLQSGRKETQYF
TRBV28	NA	NA	TRBJ2-1	TGTGCCAGCAGAGGAGCCGCCGACAGTGGGAATGAGCAGTTCTTC	CASRGAADSGNEQFF
TRBV11-2	NA	NA	TRBJ2-7	TGTGCCAGCAGCTCGTCGAGCGGGCAGACGTCCCACGAGCAGTACTTC	CASSSSSGQTSHEQYF
TRBV7-2	NA	NA	TRBJ1-5	TGTGCCAGCAGCTTAGATATGGGCACCCATCAGCCCCAGCATTTT	CASSLDMGTHQPQHF
TRBV30	NA	TRBD2	TRBJ2-1	TGTGCCACTGGGACTAGCTTCCACAATGAGCAGTTCTTC	CATGTSFHNEQFF